Below are 24 T cell receptor beta chains sequenced from a single sample in a study of T cells in Graves' hyperthyroidism and ophthalmopathy. Regions amplified from RNA transcripts were the TCR beta CDR3 regions. HTBI primers were used for first-round RT-PCR of the TCR CDR3. TCRdb processed the multiplex PCR reads anew with MiXCR; each CDR3 protein has one entry. The table includes about 590,000 distinct CDR3 sequences, 15% to 17% detected once. The sample was blood. These receptors came from a woman aged 25-40 years with Graves' hyperthyroidism.

This sequence joins TRBV19 and TRBJ1-5; 10 bases agree with TRBD1. From germline, CDR1 is LNHDA and CDR2 SQIVND (reference sequence). The junction had 9 bases not matched to a gene; V was cut back by 3 bases and J by 7 bases. The CDR3 extends over 16 amino acids. The CDR3 reads CASSIRPGQGFQPQHF. For the CDR3, the DNA is TGTGCCAGTAGTATCCGACCGGGACAGGGGTTCCAGCCCCAGCATTTT.

With respect to this clonotype: This sequence may be a read error, since a much larger clone differs from it by one base. V is TRBV12-3 or TRBV12-4 and J is TRBJ2-2; D might be TRBD2 (5 bases). The CDR3 runs to 15 residues. V lost 3 bases and J lost 7, with 15 bases in between. The CDR3 coding sequence is TGTGCCAGCAGTTTCGCGTCGGACTCGATCGGGGAGCTGTTTTTT. Protein sequence: CASSFASDSIGELFF.

The chain combines TRBV28 with TRBJ2-5; a weak D match, TRBD1 (8 bases). With 5 bases removed from V and 5 bases from J, the gap between germline ends came to 30 bases. The length of the CDR3 is 19 residues. Germline V CDR1 and CDR2: MDHEN, SYDVKM. For the CDR3, the DNA is TGTGCCAGCAGTCTACCCTCGATTAGTACAGGGGGGGAAGGGGAGACCCAGTACTTC. This encodes CASSLPSISTGGEGETQYF.

The chain joins TRBV3-1 to TRBJ2-1; maybe TRBD2 (6 bases). The CDR3 consists of 16 residues. V lost 1 base and J 9 bases, leaving 19 bases between the germline ends. CDR1 is LGHDT, CDR2 YNNKEL, per germline (reference sequence). CDR3 nucleotides: TGTGCCAGCAGCCAAGGTCCGATGTCTAGCGTTGTTGAGCAGTTCTTC. Translated: CASSQGPMSSVVEQFF.

This clonotype has only a few counts. The chain is built from TRBV27 and TRBJ2-4; 8 positions agree with TRBD2. The CDR3 sequence is 17 residues long. V gave up 2 bases and J gave up 2 bases; unmatched junction bases: 8. Germline values: CDR1 MNHEY, CDR2 SMNVEV (reference sequence). CDR3 in DNA: TGTGCCAGCAGTTTAGGTCTAGCGGGTGGGACCAAAAACATTCAGTACTTC. Encoded protein: CASSLGLAGGTKNIQYF.

This clonotype was counted many times. The chain links TRBV28 to TRBJ2-7; tentative D call: TRBD2 (6 bases). The CDR3 has 14 residues. From germline, CDR1 is MDHEN and CDR2 SYDVKM. Between the trimmed V and J ends, which lost 3 bases and 2 bases, there was a span of 11 bases. The CDR3 is CASSLTEGPYEQYF. CDR3 bases: TGTGCCAGCAGTTTGACGGAGGGCCCCTACGAGCAGTACTTC. Full variable domain (outside the CDR3, taken from reference TRBV28 and TRBJ2-7): DVKVTQSSRYLVKRTGEKVFLECVQDMDHENMFWYRQDPGLGLRLIYFSYDVKMKEKGDIPEGYSVSREKKERFSLILESASTNQTSMYLCASSLTEGPYEQYFGPGTRLTVT.

Many counts were recorded for this clonotype. The rearrangement links TRBV6-5 to TRBJ1-1, with a possible D match to TRBD1 (5 bases). The CDR3 spans 14 residues. V lost 0 bases and J 4 bases, leaving 9 bases between the germline ends. In germline, CDR1 is MNHEY, CDR2 SVGAGI. The CDR3 reads CASSYSVGATEAFF. The CDR3 DNA reads as TGTGCCAGCAGTTACTCGGTAGGGGCCACTGAAGCTTTCTTT.

This clonotype was counted at least ten times. The chain carries TRBV12-3 or TRBV12-4 and TRBJ1-1, with D uncertain. Between the trimmed V and J ends, which lost 5 bases and 1 base, there was a span of 11 bases. The CDR3 sequence is 14 residues long. The CDR3 DNA reads TGTGCCAGCAGTACCCGGAACCAGAACACTGAAGCTTTCTTT. Amino acid sequence: CASSTRNQNTEAFF.

The rearrangement uses TRBV6-5 and TRBJ1-2; no definite D call. Trimming cost V 2 bases and J 5 bases, with 21 bases left between them. The CDR3 covers 17 residues. Per germline, CDR1 MNHEY and CDR2 SVGAGI. The CDR3 nucleotides are TGTGCCAGCAGTTACACCCCCCGAATACCCGTGTTTTATGGCTACACCTTC. It is translated as CASSYTPRIPVFYGYTF.

The sample holds many counts of this clonotype. This chain uses TRBV4-3 with TRBJ2-7, with D perhaps given as TRBD1 or TRBD2 (5 bases each). Trimming took 0 bases from V and 4 from J, leaving 7 bases between them. From germline, CDR1 is LGHNA and CDR2 YSLEER. This CDR3 comprises 13 residues. The CDR3 region has the DNA TGCGCCAGCAGCCAAGACAGGGAGTACGAGCAGTACTTC. It encodes CASSQDREYEQYF.

This clonotype was counted between two and nine times. V and J are TRBV29-1 and TRBJ2-1; D may be TRBD1 (6 bases). The CDR3 length is 15 residues. V gave up 3 bases and J gave up 4 bases, with 16 bases separating them. The germline V gene encodes CDR1 SQVTM and CDR2 ANQGSEA. DNA for the CDR3: TGCAGCGTTGAGGGAGAGGGGACACAGTACAATGAGCAGTTCTTC. Amino acid sequence: CSVEGEGTQYNEQFF.

This clonotype ranks as medium-sized. The V call is TRBV6-2 or TRBV6-3, the J call TRBJ2-3, with TRBD1 identical over 7 bases. From germline, CDR1 is MNHEY and CDR2 SVGEGT. With V trimmed by 4 bases and J by 4 bases, 11 bases remained unmatched. The CDR3 runs to 16 residues. The CDR3 reads CASSSPTGFEADTQYF. DNA for the CDR3: TGTGCCAGCAGTTCCCCGACAGGGTTCGAAGCAGATACGCAGTATTTT.

This clonotype was picked up a small number of times. The chain recombines TRBV27 with TRBJ2-7; 11 nucleotides match TRBD1. This CDR3 is built from 14 residues. Germline V gives CDR1 MNHEY, CDR2 SMNVEV (reference sequence). V dropped 6 bases and J dropped 7; count of bases not matched to a gene: 8. CDR3 nucleotide sequence: TGTGCCAGCAGCCGCGGGACAGGGGGTCGGGAGCAGTACTTC. Its translation is CASSRGTGGREQYF.

This clonotype came up a few times. The rearrangement links TRBV6-8 to TRBJ1-6; no clear D gene. Between the trimmed V and J ends, which lost 2 bases and 2 bases, there was a span of 13 bases. The germline CDR1 and CDR2 sequences are MNHGY and SAAAGT. The CDR3 has 17 residues. The chain's CDR3 is CASSYRPKETYNSPLHF. Written as DNA, the CDR3 is TGTGCCAGCAGTTACCGCCCAAAAGAAACCTATAATTCACCCCTCCACTTT.

The sample holds many counts of this clonotype. The genes are TRBV5-1 and TRBJ2-3; TRBD2 agrees at 13 bases. With V trimmed by 5 bases and J by 6 bases, 15 bases remained unmatched. The CDR3 consists of 18 residues. From germline, CDR1 is SGHRS and CDR2 YFSETQ. CDR3 region: CASSASIPGLAGSDTQYF. DNA of the CDR3: TGCGCCAGCAGTGCTAGTATTCCGGGACTAGCGGGATCGGATACGCAGTATTTT.

The chain has TRBV6-2 or TRBV6-3 and TRBJ1-5; perhaps TRBD1 as D (5 bases). Germline V gene data show CDR1 as MNHEY and CDR2 as SVGEGT. Trimming pared 0 bases from V and 5 bases from J, leaving 11 bases between. The CDR3 consists of 15 residues. CDR3 residues: CASSYSRDRDQPQHF. CDR3 DNA: TGTGCCAGCAGTTACTCGCGGGACCGCGATCAGCCCCAGCATTTT.

The chain combines TRBV4-1 with TRBJ2-7; the match to TRBD2 covers 8 bases. Germline CDR1 reads MGHRA; CDR2 reads YSYEKL. The CDR3 consists of 16 residues. With V trimmed by 6 bases and J by 3 bases, 13 bases remained unmatched. CDR3 loop: CASSYEYGGRNYEQYF. CDR3 nucleotide sequence: TGCGCCAGCAGTTACGAGTATGGCGGGAGGAACTACGAGCAGTACTTC.

This clonotype appeared many times. The chain has TRBV20-1 and TRBJ1-6, with 9 bases lining up with TRBD1. Germline values: CDR1 DFQATT, CDR2 SNEGSKA (reference sequence). After removal of 4 bases from V and 7 bases from J, the junction contained 14 bases not matched to a gene. The CDR3 runs 17 residues. The CDR3 DNA reads as TGCAGTGCTAAGCCGAGGGTCACAGGGGGCTACAATTCACCCCTCCACTTT. This encodes CSAKPRVTGGYNSPLHF.

The V gene is TRBV28, the J gene TRBJ1-6, with D possibly TRBD1 on 5 matching bases. The ends were cut back, 7 bases at V and 8 bases at J, with 21 bases in the middle. The CDR3 totals 16 residues. From germline, CDR1 is MDHEN and CDR2 SYDVKM. The CDR3 coding sequence is TGTGCCAGCAATGAATCTTCTGGGGCTTGGGATTCACCCCTCCACTTT. Amino acids: CASNESSGAWDSPLHF.

The chain employs TRBV27 and TRBJ1-5; D is possibly TRBD1 (6 bases). The CDR3 sequence is 16 residues long. The V end lost 0 bases, the J end lost 2 bases, and 11 bases lay between the germline ends. Germline V gene data show CDR1 as MNHEY and CDR2 as SMNVEV (reference sequence). The CDR3 DNA is TGTGCCAGCAGTTTATCCGCAGGGGTGCGCAATCAGCCCCAGCATTTT. Its translation is CASSLSAGVRNQPQHF.

This clonotype occurred many times. The chain recombines TRBV5-5 with TRBJ2-1; D could derive from TRBD1 or TRBD2 (6 bases each). This CDR3 comprises 16 residues. Per the germline V gene, CDR1 is SGHKS and CDR2 is YYEKEE (reference sequence). V was shortened by 5 bases and J by 3 bases, with 18 bases between the two germline ends. The CDR3 loop reads CASRLGGQGLYNEQFF. The DNA for the CDR3 is TGTGCCAGCAGACTCGGGGGCCAGGGGCTCTACAATGAGCAGTTCTTC.

This clonotype was detected ten times or more. This chain joins TRBV12-3 or TRBV12-4 and TRBJ1-4; TRBD1 aligns across 7 bases. The J segment lost 8 bases and the V segment lost 3 bases, leaving 6 bases of the junction unmatched. CDR3 length equals 14 residues. This CDR3 is CASSFTGVREKLFF. The CDR3, as DNA: TGTGCCAGCAGTTTCACAGGGGTCAGAGAAAAACTGTTTTTT.

The V and J genes are TRBV4-2 and TRBJ2-7; the D is unclear. Germline assignment: CDR1 LGHNA and CDR2 YNFKEQ. CDR3 length equals 16 residues. V lost 5 bases to trimming and J lost 0 bases, with 17 bases between them. The CDR3 is CASSSLPGQSSYEQYF. The DNA for the CDR3 is TGTGCCAGCAGCTCCCTTCCGGGTCAAAGCTCCTACGAGCAGTACTTC.

This clonotype came up many times. The chain uses TRBV5-1 and TRBJ2-3; tentative D call: TRBD2 (5 bases). The CDR3 consists of 16 residues. Trimming removed 0 bases from V and 6 bases from J, with 17 bases in between. Germline values: CDR1 SGHRS, CDR2 YFSETQ. This CDR3 is CASSLVASLGPDTQYF. The CDR3 region has the DNA TGCGCCAGCAGCTTGGTCGCTAGCCTAGGACCCGATACGCAGTATTTT.